This is a list of T cell receptor beta chains from one sample in a study of shared clonotypes between healthy human individuals. TCRdb keeps only in-frame clones here, not all; method: immunoSEQ multiplex PCR. The data hold 800,000 to 1,200,000 clones, with roughly 74% observed a single time. Sequenced sample: memory CD4+ T cells from PBMCs. The receptors were gathered from a man younger than 35 in good health. Some clones in this sample may be carry-over from other donors' samples. Both conserved end residues are part of each CDR3. D genes are given only for firm matches. Expanded clones are given a class, and other clones once, few, many or no size at all.

TRBV4-1	.	TRBJ1-4	.	TGCGCCAGCGCAAAAGGGGGGCGAGAGGAAAAACTGTTTTTT	CASAKGGREEKLFF
TRBV7-2	.	TRBJ2-2	.	TGTGCCAGCAGCGGACGGCCCCTGGGGACCGGGGAGCTGTTTTTT	CASSGRPLGTGELFF
TRBV5-4	few	TRBJ2-1	TRBD2	TGTGCCAGCAGCACGGGAGGCGGCTCGCGCTCCTACAATGAGCAGTTCTTC	CASSTGGGSRSYNEQFF
TRBV18	.	TRBJ1-1	.	TGTGCCAGCTCACCACCCCGCCAGGGAGGTATGGATGAAGCTTTCTTT	CASSPPRQGGMDEAFF
TRBV9	.	TRBJ2-3	.	TGTGCCAGCAGCCCCGGACACTCCACAGATACGCAGTATTTT	CASSPGHSTDTQYF
TRBV4-1	.	TRBJ2-1	TRBD2	TGCGCCAGCAGCCAAGGGACTAGCGGGTCCTACAATGAGCAGTTCTTC	CASSQGTSGSYNEQFF
TRBV9	few	TRBJ1-1	.	TGTGCCAGCAGCGTAGTGGAGTTCGTGAGTGAAGCTTTCTTT	CASSVVEFVSEAFF
TRBV4-2	.	TRBJ2-7	TRBD2	TGTGCCAGCAGCCAAGAGTTAGCGGGAGGGCCCTACGAGCAGTACTTC	CASSQELAGGPYEQYF
TRBV19	.	TRBJ2-4	TRBD2	TGTGCCAGTAGGGCTAGCGGGAGTAACATTCAGTACTTC	CASRASGSNIQYF
TRBV6-6	.	TRBJ2-1	TRBD1	TGTGCCAGCAGAAACGGACAGGCCTACAATGAGCAGTTCTTC	CASRNGQAYNEQFF
TRBV4-2	.	TRBJ2-5	.	TGTGCCAGCAGCCAAGGGGGTAGGAGCGGCCAAGAGACCCAGTACTTC	CASSQGGRSGQETQYF
TRBV6-5	.	TRBJ2-7	.	TGTGCCAGCAGTTACAGGGTCGGTTACGAGCAGTACTTC	CASSYRVGYEQYF
TRBV10-2	.	TRBJ1-5	.	TGCGCCAGCATGAGACAGCTCAATCAGCCCCAGCATTTT	CASMRQLNQPQHF
TRBV4-1	few	TRBJ2-1	TRBD2	TGCGCCAGCAGCCAAGAACCCTCTCTAGCGGGAGCCTCCTACAATGAGCAGTTCTTC	CASSQEPSLAGASYNEQFF
TRBV2	.	TRBJ1-4	TRBD1	TGTGCCAGCAGACAGGGGGGTGAAAAACTGTTTTTT	CASRQGGEKLFF
TRBV18	few	TRBJ1-4	.	TGTGCCAGCTCCGCGGGAAACTGGGATGAAAAACTGTTTTTT	CASSAGNWDEKLFF
TRBV7-2	.	TRBJ2-7	.	TGTGCCAGCAGCTTAGCGGAGGTTCCCACCTACGAGCAGTACTTC	CASSLAEVPTYEQYF
TRBV2	.	TRBJ1-2	TRBD1	TGTGCCAGCAGTGTAGCGGACAGGGGTTTCTATGGCTACACCTTC	CASSVADRGFYGYTF
TRBV5-1	.	TRBJ2-1	TRBD2	TGCGCCAGCAGCTTGTACGTGAGCGGGAGTAATGAGCAGTTCTTC	CASSLYVSGSNEQFF
TRBV5-1	.	TRBJ2-3	TRBD2	TGCGCCAGCAGCTCGGGGACTAGCGGATACACAGATACGCAGTATTTT	CASSSGTSGYTDTQYF
TRBV7-2	.	TRBJ2-5	.	TGTGCCAGCAGCCCGGTAGTCGGGTGGCGTACGGAGACCCAGTACTTC	CASSPVVGWRTETQYF
TRBV6-5	many	TRBJ1-1	.	TGTGCCAGCAGTAAACAGGGCAGAGACACTGAAGCTTTCTTT	CASSKQGRDTEAFF
TRBV30	.	TRBJ1-5	.	TGTGCCTGGAGTGCACAGGGCCCTCAGCCCCAGCATTTT	CAWSAQGPQPQHF
TRBV4-1	.	TRBJ2-3	.	TGCGCCAGCAGCCGTAGTGGCACAGATACGCAGTATTTT	CASSRSGTDTQYF
TRBV29-1	.	TRBJ2-7	.	TGCAGCGTTGAAGAAGGTCTGGGGACCAACGAGCAGTACTTC	CSVEEGLGTNEQYF